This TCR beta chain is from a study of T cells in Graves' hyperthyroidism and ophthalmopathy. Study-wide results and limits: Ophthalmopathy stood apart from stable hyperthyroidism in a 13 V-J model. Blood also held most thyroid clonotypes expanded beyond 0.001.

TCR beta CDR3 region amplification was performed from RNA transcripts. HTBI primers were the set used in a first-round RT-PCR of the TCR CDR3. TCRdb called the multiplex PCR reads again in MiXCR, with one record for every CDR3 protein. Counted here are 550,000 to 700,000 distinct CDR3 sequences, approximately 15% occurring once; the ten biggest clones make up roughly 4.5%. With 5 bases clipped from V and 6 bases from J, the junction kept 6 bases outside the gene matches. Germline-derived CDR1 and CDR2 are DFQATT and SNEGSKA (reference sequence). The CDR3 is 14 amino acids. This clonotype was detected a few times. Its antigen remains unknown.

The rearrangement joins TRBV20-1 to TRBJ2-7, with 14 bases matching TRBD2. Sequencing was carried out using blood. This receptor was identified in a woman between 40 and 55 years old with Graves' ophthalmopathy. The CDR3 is CSALGTSGRGEQYF. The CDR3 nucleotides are TGCAGTGCTCTCGGGACTAGCGGGAGAGGCGAGCAGTACTTC.